The T cell receptor (beta chain) under discussion was sequenced for a study of shared clonotypes between healthy human individuals. Profiling relied on immunoSEQ multiplex PCR, and the TCRdb table lists in-frame clones only, not all of them. The sample includes millions of clones, around 94% of them seen just once. The CDR3 is 13 residues long. CDR1 is KGHSH, CDR2 LQKENI, per germline. Between the trimmed V and J ends, which lost 3 bases and 6 bases, there was a span of 8 bases. As concerns this clone: This CDR3 is also generated by other DNA sequences in the sample.

The chain couples TRBV18 to TRBJ1-4, with D perhaps matching TRBD1 (5 bases). The sample taken for sequencing was naive CD4+ T cells sorted from blood. Subset denoted: CD45RA+ positively selected. The clonotype originates from a man aged 18 to 30 in good health. CDR3 DNA sequence: TGTGCCAGCTCACCCAAAGGGGATGAAAAACTGTTTTTT. Amino acid sequence: CASSPKGDEKLFF.